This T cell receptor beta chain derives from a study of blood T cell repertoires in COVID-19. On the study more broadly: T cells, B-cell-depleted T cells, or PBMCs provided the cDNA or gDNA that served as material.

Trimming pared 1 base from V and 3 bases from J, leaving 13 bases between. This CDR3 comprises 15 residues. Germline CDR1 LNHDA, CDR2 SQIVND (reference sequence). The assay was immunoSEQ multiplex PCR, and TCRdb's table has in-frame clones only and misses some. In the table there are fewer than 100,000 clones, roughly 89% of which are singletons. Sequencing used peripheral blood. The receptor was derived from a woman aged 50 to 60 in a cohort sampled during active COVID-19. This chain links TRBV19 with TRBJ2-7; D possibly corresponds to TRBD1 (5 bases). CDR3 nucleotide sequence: TGTGCCAGTAGTATAGGACAGAGAAAGGGCTACGAGCAGTACTTC. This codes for CASSIGQRKGYEQYF.